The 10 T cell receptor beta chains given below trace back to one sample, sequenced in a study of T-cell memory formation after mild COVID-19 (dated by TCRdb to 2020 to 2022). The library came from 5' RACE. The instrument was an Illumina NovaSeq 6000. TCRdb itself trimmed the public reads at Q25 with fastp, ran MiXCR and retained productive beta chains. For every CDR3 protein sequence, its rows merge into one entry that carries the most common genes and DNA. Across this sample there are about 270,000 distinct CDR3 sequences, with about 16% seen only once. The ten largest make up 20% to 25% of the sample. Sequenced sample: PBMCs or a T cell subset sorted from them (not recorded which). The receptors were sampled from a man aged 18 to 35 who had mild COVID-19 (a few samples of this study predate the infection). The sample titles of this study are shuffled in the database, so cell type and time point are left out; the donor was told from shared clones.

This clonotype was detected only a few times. The CDR3 coding sequence is TGTGCCAGCAGTTCAAAGGGGGCCTATGGCTACACCTTC. It yields the protein CASSSKGAYGYTF. The chain joins TRBV28 to TRBJ1-2; TRBD1 agrees at 7 bases. J was trimmed by 4 bases and V by 4 bases; bases with no gene match: 3. Germline assignment: CDR1 MDHEN and CDR2 SYDVKM. CDR3 length: 13 residues.

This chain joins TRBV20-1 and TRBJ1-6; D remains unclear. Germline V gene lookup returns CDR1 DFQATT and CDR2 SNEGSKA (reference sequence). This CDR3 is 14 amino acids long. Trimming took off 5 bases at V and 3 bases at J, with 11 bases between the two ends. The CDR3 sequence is CSAPQALYNSPLHF. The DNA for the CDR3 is TGCAGTGCTCCCCAGGCCCTCTATAATTCACCCCTCCACTTT.

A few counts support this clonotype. The CDR3 nucleotides read TGTGCCAGCAGCCAAGATCGGGTGATCGGCTACACCTTC. Protein sequence: CASSQDRVIGYTF. V usage is TRBV3-1 and J usage is TRBJ1-2; D ambiguous. CDR3 length equals 13 residues. The germline gives CDR1 LGHDT, CDR2 YNNKEL (reference sequence). V lost 0 bases, J lost 8 bases, and 10 bases lay in between.

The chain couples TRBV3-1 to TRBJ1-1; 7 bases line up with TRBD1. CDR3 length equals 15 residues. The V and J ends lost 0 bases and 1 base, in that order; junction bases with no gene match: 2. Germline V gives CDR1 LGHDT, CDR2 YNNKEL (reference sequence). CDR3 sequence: CASSQEYRGNTEAFF. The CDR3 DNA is TGTGCCAGCAGCCAAGAGTACAGGGGGAACACTGAAGCTTTCTTT. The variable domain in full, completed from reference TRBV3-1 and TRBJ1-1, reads DTAVSQTPKYLVTQMGNDKSIKCEQNLGHDTMYWYKQDSKKFLKIMFSYNNKELIINETVPNRFSPKSPDKAHLNLHINSLELGDSAVYFCASSQEYRGNTEAFFGQGTRLTVV.

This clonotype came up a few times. The CDR3 region is CASSILMNTEAFF. The CDR3 coding sequence is TGTGCCAGTAGTATACTCATGAACACTGAAGCTTTCTTT. The rearrangement links TRBV19 to TRBJ1-1; no reliable D call. Looked up from germline, CDR1 is LNHDA and CDR2 is SQIVND (reference sequence). V lost 2 bases to trimming and J lost 0 bases, with 4 bases between them. CDR3 length: 13 residues.

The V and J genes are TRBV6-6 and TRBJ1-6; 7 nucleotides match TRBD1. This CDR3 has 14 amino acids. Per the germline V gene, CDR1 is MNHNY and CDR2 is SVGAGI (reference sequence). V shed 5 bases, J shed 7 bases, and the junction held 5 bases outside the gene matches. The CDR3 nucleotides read TGTGCCAGCAGTGAGACAGGGAGGAATTCACCCCTCCACTTT. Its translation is CASSETGRNSPLHF.

The CDR3 is CSASMFATNEKLFF. In DNA, the CDR3 is TGCAGTGCTAGTATGTTTGCAACTAATGAAAAACTGTTTTTT. The V and J genes are TRBV20-1 and TRBJ1-4; D is uncertain. Germline CDR1 is DFQATT and CDR2 is SNEGSKA (reference sequence). This CDR3 is 14 amino acids long. With 3 bases removed from V and 0 bases from J, the gap between germline ends came to 8 bases.

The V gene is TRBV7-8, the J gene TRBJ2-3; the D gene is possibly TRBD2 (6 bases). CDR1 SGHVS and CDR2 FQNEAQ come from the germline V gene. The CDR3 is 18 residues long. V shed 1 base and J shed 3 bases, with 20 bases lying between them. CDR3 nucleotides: TGTGCCAGCAGCTTAGTTGTCTTTCTCGGGAGCCAGACAGATACGCAGTATTTT. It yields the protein CASSLVVFLGSQTDTQYF.

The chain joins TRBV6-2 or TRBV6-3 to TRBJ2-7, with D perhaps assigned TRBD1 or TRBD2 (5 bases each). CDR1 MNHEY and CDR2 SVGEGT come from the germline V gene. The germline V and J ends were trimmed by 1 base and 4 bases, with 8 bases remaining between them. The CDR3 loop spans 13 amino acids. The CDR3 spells CASSYWDGYEQYF. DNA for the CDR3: TGTGCCAGCAGTTACTGGGACGGATACGAGCAGTACTTC.

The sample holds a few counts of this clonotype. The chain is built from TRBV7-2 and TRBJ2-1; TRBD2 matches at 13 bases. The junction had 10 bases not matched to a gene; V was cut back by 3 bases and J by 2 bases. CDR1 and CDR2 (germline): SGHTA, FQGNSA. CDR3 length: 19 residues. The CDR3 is CASSFYRLAGGQTYNEQFF. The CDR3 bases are TGTGCCAGCAGCTTTTACCGACTAGCGGGGGGCCAGACCTACAATGAGCAGTTCTTC.